The source of this T cell receptor beta chain is a study of T-cell reconstitution after alpha-beta-depleted transplantation in children (dated by TCRdb to 2016 to 2017). About the full investigation: Using TCR repertoire profiling, the study followed T-cell immune reconstitution in a quantitative way in children after TCRalphabeta/CD19-depleted allogeneic hematopoietic cell transplantation.

Library construction relied on PCR. Instrument used: Illumina HiSeq 2500. To normalize quantification of the TCRbeta repertoire, the TCR libraries were built with molecular barcoding that relied on unique molecular identifiers. In TCRdb, the public reads were trimmed at Q25 with fastp and aligned with MiXCR, with productive beta chains retained. Every distinct CDR3 protein forms one entry, paired with its most common genes and DNA. A total of around 200,000 distinct CDR3 sequences appear in this sample, 8% to 9.5% of them only once. Approximately 6.2% of the sample rests with the top ten. As for this clonotype: The antigen it recognizes is unknown. Base qualities are not recorded, but no much larger clone differs from it by a single base.

CDR1 and CDR2 (SGHRS, YFSETQ) derive from the germline V gene. The CDR3, cysteine through phenylalanine, is 14 amino acids long. The only DNA kept is the CDR3, 42 bases in frame from the first base. V and J are truncated by 2 bases and 5 bases respectively, leaving an intervening sequence of 13 bases. This chain joins TRBV5-1 to TRBJ1-1; the D gene is not confidently resolved. The source was PBMCs from the stem cell graft donor, collected from the stem cell graft. The origin of this receptor is a human donor who donated a stem cell graft to a child with acute lymphoblastic leukemia. The nucleotide sequence reads TGCGCCAGCAGCTTAACCACTACGGGAACTGAAGCTTTCTTT. It specifies CASSLTTTGTEAFF.